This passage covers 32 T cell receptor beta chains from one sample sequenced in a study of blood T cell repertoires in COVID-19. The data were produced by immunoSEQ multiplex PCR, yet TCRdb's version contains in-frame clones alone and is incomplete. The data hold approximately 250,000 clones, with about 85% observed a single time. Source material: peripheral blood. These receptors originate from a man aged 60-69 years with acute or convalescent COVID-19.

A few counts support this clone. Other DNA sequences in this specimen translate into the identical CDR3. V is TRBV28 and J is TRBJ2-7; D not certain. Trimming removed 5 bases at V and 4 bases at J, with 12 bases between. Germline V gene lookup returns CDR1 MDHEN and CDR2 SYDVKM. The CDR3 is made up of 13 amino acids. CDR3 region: CASSLLRSYEQYF. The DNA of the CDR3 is TGTGCCAGCAGTCTCCTACGAAGTTACGAGCAGTACTTC.

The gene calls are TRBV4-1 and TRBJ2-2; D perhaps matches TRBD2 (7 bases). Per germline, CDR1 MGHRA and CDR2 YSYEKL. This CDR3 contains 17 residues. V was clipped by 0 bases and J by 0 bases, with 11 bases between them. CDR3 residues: CASSQEGGATNTGELFF. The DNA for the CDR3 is TGCGCCAGCAGCCAAGAGGGGGGGGCGACGAACACCGGGGAGCTGTTTTTT.

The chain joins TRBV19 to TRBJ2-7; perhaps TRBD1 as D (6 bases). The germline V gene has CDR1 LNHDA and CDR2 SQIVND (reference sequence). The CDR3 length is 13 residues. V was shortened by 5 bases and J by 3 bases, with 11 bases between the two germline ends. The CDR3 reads CASSATGFYEQYF. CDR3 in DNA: TGTGCCAGTAGTGCAACAGGGTTCTACGAGCAGTACTTC.

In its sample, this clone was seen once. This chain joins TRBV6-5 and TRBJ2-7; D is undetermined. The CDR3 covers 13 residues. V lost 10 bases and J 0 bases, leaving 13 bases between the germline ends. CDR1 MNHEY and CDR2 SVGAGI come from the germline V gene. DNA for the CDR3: TGTGCCACCACGGTCGGTAGCTCCTACGAGCAGTACTTC. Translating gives CATTVGSSYEQYF.

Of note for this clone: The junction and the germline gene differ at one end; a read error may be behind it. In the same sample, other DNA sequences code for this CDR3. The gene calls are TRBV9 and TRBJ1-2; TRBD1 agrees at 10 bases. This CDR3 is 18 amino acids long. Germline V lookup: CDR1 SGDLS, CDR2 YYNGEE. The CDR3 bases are TGTGCCAGCAGCGTGGGGACAGGGGAAGAAAGAGCTAACTATGGCTATACCTTC. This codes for CASSVGTGEERANYGYTF.

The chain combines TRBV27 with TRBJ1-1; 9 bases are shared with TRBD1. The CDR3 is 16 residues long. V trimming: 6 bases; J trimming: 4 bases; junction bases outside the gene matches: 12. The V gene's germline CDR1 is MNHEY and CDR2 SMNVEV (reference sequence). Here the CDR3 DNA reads TGTGCCAGCAGGCTTACAGGACAGGGGCGATTCACTGAAGCTTTCTTT. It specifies CASRLTGQGRFTEAFF.

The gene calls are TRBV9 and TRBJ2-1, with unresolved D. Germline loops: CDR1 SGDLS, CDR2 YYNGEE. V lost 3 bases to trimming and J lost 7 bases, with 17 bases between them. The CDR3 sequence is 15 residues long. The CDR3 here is CASSATPLARNEQFF. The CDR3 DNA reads TGTGCCAGCAGCGCCACACCGCTTGCTAGGAATGAGCAGTTCTTC.

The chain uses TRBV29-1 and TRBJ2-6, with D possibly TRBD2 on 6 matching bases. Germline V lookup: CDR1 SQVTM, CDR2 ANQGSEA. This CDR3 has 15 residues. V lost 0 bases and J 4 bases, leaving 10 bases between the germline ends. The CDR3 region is CSVEDRGVGANVLTF. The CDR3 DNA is TGCAGCGTTGAAGATCGCGGGGTCGGGGCCAACGTCCTGACTTTC.

The CDR3 DNA follows: TGTGCCAGTAGTCCGGAGGGACCGGCCTACGAGCAGTACTTC. It is translated as CASSPEGPAYEQYF. The chain has TRBV19 and TRBJ2-7; D might be TRBD2 (6 bases). Germline values: CDR1 LNHDA, CDR2 SQIVND (reference sequence). CDR3 length equals 14 residues. V lost 5 bases, J lost 2 bases, and 13 bases lay in between.

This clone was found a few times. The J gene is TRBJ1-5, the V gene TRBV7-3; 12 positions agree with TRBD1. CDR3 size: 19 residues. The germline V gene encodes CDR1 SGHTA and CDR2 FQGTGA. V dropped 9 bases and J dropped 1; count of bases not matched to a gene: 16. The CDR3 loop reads CARRTGTGGWSKSNQPQHF. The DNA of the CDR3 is TGTGCCAGACGAACCGGGACAGGGGGCTGGTCAAAAAGCAATCAGCCCCAGCATTTT.

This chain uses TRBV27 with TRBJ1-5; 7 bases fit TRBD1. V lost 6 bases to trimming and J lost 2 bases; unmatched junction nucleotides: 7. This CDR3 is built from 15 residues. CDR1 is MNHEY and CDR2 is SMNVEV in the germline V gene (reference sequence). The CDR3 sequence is CASSLYDRGNQPQHF. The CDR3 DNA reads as TGTGCCAGCAGCCTTTACGACAGGGGCAATCAGCCCCAGCATTTT.

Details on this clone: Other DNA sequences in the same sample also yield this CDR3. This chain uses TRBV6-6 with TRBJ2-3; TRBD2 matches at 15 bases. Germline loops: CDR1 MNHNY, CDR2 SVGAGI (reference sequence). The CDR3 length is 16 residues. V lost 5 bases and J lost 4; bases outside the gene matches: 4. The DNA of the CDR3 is TGTGCCAGCAGTCGCGGACTAGCGGGAGGGGCAGATACGCAGTATTTT. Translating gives CASSRGLAGGADTQYF.

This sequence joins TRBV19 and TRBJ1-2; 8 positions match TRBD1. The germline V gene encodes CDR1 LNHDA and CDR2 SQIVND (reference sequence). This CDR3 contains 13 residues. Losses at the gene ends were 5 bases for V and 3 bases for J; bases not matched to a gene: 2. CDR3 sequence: CASSPGGDYGYTF. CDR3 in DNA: TGTGCCAGTAGTCCAGGGGGCGACTATGGCTACACCTTC.

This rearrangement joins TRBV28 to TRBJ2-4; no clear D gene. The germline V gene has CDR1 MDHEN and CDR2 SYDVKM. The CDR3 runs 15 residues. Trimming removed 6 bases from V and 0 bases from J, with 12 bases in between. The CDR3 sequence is CASRFQTLAKNIQYF. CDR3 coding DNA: TGTGCCAGCAGATTTCAGACACTAGCCAAAAACATTCAGTACTTC. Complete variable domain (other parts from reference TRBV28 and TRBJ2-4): DVKVTQSSRYLVKRTGEKVFLECVQDMDHENMFWYRQDPGLGLRLIYFSYDVKMKEKGDIPEGYSVSREKKERFSLILESASTNQTSMYLCASRFQTLAKNIQYFGAGTRLSVL.

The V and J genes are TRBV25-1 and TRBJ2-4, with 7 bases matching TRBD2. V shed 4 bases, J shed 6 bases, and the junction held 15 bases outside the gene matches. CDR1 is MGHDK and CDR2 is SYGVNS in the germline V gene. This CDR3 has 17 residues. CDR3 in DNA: TGTGCCAGCAGTGGACCCGGACTAGAGATTAAGGTAAACATTCAGTACTTC. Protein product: CASSGPGLEIKVNIQYF.

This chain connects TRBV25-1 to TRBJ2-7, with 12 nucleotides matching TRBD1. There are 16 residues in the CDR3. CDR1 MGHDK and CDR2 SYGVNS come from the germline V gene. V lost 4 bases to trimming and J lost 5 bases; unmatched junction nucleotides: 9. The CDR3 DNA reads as TGTGCCAGCAGTGTTCTCGGGACAGGGGGCATCCACGAGCAGTACTTC. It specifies CASSVLGTGGIHEQYF.

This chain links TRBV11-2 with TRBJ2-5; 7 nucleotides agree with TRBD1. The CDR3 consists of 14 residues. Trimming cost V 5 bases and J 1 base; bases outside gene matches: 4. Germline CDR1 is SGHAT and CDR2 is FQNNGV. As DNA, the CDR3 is TGTGCCAGCAGCCTCGGGACAGTCCAAGAGACCCAGTACTTC. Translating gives CASSLGTVQETQYF.

This CDR3 is CASSIGTGGRNTIYF. As DNA, the CDR3 is TGTGCCAGTAGTATAGGGACAGGGGGCCGAAACACCATATATTTT. The gene calls are TRBV19 and TRBJ1-3; 11 bases agree with TRBD1. Germline values: CDR1 LNHDA, CDR2 SQIVND (reference sequence). This CDR3 has 15 residues. The J segment lost 5 bases and the V segment lost 1 base, leaving 1 base of the junction unmatched.

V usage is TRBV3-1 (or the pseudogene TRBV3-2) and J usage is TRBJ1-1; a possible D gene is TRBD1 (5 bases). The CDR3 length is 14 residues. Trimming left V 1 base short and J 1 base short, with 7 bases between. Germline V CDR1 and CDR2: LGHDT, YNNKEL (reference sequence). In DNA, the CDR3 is TGTGCCAGCAGCCAAGGGAGGGGGAACACTGAAGCTTTCTTT. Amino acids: CASSQGRGNTEAFF.

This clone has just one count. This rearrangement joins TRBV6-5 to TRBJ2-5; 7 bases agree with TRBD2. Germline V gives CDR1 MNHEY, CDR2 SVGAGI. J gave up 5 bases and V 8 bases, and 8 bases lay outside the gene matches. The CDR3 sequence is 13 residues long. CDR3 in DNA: TGTGCCAGCTCGGCGGGAGTCGGGGAGACCCAGTACTTC. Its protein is CASSAGVGETQYF.

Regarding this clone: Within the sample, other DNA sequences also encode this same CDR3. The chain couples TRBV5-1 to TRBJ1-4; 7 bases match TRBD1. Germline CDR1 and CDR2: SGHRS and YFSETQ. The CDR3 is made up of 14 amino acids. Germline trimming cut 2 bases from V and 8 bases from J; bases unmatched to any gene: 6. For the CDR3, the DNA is TGCGCCAGCAGCTTAGGCAGGGGGAACGAAAAACTGTTTTTT. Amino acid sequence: CASSLGRGNEKLFF. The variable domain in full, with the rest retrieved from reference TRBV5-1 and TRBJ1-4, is KAGVTQTPRYLIKTRGQQVTLSCSPISGHRSVSWYQQTPGQGLQFLFEYFSETQRNKGNFPGRFSGRQFSNSRSEMNVSTLELGDSALYLCASSLGRGNEKLFFGSGTQLSVL.

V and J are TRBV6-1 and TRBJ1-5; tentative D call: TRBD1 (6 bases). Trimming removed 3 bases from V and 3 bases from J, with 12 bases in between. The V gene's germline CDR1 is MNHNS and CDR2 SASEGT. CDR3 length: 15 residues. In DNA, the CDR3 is TGTGCCAGCAGTGAGTACAGGGCCTCCAATCAGCCCCAGCATTTT. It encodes CASSEYRASNQPQHF.

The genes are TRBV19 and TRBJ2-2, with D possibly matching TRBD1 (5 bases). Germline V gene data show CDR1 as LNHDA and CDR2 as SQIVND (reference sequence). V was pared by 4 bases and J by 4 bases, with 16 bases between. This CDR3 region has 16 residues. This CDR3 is CASSKVARAGTGELFF. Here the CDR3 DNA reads TGTGCCAGTAGTAAGGTTGCCAGGGCTGGCACCGGGGAGCTGTTTTTT.

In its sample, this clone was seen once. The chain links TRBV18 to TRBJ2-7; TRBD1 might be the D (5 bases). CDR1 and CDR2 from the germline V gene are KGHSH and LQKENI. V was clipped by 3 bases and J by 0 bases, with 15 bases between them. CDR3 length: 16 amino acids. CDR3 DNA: TGTGCCAGCTCACCCCTAAATGGGGCCCTCTCCTACGAGCAGTACTTC. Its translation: CASSPLNGALSYEQYF.

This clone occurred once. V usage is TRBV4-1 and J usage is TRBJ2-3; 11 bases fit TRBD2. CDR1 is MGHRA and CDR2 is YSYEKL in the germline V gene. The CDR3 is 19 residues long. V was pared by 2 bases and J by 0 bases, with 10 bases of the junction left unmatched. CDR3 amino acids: CASSQLGLAGGGSTDTQYF. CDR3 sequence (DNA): TGCGCCAGCAGCCAACTTGGGCTAGCGGGGGGCGGTAGCACAGATACGCAGTATTTT.

The CDR3 region is CASSYGTSGSGQETQYF. The CDR3 bases are TGTGCCAGCAGCTATGGGACTAGCGGGAGTGGGCAAGAGACCCAGTACTTC. V is TRBV7-2 and J is TRBJ2-5, with 14 bases matching TRBD2. The CDR3 length is 17 residues. Germline values: CDR1 SGHTA, CDR2 FQGNSA. J was trimmed by 2 bases and V by 4 bases; bases with no gene match: 6.

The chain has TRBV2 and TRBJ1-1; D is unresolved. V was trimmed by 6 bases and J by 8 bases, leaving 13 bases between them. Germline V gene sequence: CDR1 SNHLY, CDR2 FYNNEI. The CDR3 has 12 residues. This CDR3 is CASRPSGREAFF. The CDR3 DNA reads TGTGCCAGCAGACCCTCCGGGAGAGAAGCTTTCTTT. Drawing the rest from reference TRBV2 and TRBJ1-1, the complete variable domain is EPEVTQTPSHQVTQMGQEVILRCVPISNHLYFYWYRQILGQKVEFLVSFYNNEISEKSEIFDDQFSVERPDGSNFTLKIRSTKLEDSAMYFCASRPSGREAFFGQGTRLTVV.

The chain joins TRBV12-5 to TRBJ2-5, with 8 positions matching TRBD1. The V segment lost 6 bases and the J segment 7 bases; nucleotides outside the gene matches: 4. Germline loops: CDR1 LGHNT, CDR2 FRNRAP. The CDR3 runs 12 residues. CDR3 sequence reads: CASGTGAGTQYF. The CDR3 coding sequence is TGTGCTAGTGGGACAGGGGCAGGGACCCAGTACTTC.

In DNA form, the CDR3 reads TGTGCCAGCAGCCCCACAGGGACCGAGCAGTACTTC. Its translation is CASSPTGTEQYF. The rearrangement joins TRBV6-2 or TRBV6-3 to TRBJ2-7; D might be TRBD1 (6 bases). Germline CDR1 MNHEY, CDR2 SVGEGT. Trimming took 6 bases from V and 6 from J, leaving 12 bases between them. The CDR3 is 12 residues long.

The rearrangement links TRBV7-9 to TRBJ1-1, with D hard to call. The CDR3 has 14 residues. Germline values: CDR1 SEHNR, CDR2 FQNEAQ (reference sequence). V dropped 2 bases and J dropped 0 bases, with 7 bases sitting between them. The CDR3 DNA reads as TGTGCCAGCAGCTTAAACAGACTGAACACTGAAGCTTTCTTT. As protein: CASSLNRLNTEAFF.

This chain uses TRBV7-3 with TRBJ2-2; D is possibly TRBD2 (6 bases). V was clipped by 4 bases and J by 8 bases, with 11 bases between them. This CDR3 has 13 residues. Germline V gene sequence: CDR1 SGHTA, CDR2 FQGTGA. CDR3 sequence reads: CASSSGLRGELFF. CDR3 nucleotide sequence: TGTGCCAGCAGCTCGGGACTCCGGGGGGAGCTGTTTTTT.

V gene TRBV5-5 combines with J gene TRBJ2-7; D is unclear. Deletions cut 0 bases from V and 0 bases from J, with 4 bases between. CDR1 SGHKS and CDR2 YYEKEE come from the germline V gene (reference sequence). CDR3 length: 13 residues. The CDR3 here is CASSLGVSYEQYF. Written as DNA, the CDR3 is TGTGCCAGCAGCTTGGGAGTCTCCTACGAGCAGTACTTC.